These 22 T cell receptor beta chains were sequenced from one sample in a study of T cells in Graves' hyperthyroidism and ophthalmopathy. From RNA transcripts, TCR beta CDR3 regions were amplified. The HTBI set primed first-round TCR CDR3 RT-PCR. TCRdb re-derived calls from the multiplex PCR reads in MiXCR, one entry per CDR3 protein. The data show some 510,000 distinct CDR3 sequences, under 25% seen once. Sequenced sample: blood. Receptors were obtained from a man between 18 and 35 years old with Graves' hyperthyroidism.

The CDR3 loop is CASSQDPGLAVYEQYF. Here the CDR3 DNA reads TGCGCCAGCAGCCAAGATCCTGGACTAGCGGTGTACGAGCAGTACTTC. V and J are TRBV4-1 and TRBJ2-7; 10 bases align to TRBD2. The CDR3 length is 16 residues. J lost 4 bases, V lost 0 bases, and 6 bases had no gene match. Germline lookup yields CDR1 MGHRA and CDR2 YSYEKL.

The sample holds many counts of this clonotype. This sequence joins TRBV2 and TRBJ2-7, with D perhaps given as TRBD1 or TRBD2 (6 bases each). Deletions cut 6 bases from V and 5 bases from J, with 8 bases between. This CDR3 is 11 amino acids long. Germline-derived CDR1 and CDR2 are SNHLY and FYNNEI. CDR3 coding DNA: TGTGCCAGCAGGGGGGGCCACGAGCAGTACTTC. This gives the protein CASRGGHEQYF.

The table lists this clonotype with many counts. The DNA for the CDR3 is TGTGCCAGCAGCTCAGGGACCTTCAAACGGGAGACCCAGTACTTC. It specifies CASSSGTFKRETQYF. The chain links TRBV7-9 to TRBJ2-5; D tentatively fits TRBD1 or TRBD2 (5 bases each). In germline, CDR1 is SEHNR, CDR2 FQNEAQ (reference sequence). This CDR3 comprises 15 residues. The V and J ends lost 4 bases and 5 bases respectively, with 17 bases between them.

This rearrangement joins TRBV11-3 to TRBJ2-2, with D perhaps matching TRBD1 (5 bases). The CDR3 runs to 11 residues. Germline V gene data show CDR1 as SGHNT and CDR2 as YENEEA. The ends were cut back, 10 bases at V and 7 bases at J, with 10 bases in the middle. The CDR3 reads CATSRGGELFF. CDR3 nucleotide sequence: TGTGCCACTTCAAGGGGCGGGGAGCTGTTTTTT.

The chain has TRBV30 and TRBJ1-1; D gene uncertain. The germline V and J ends were trimmed by 0 bases and 1 base, with 6 bases remaining between them. The CDR3 sequence is 13 residues long. CDR1 and CDR2 (germline): GTSNPN, SVGIG (reference sequence). The CDR3 sequence is CAWSVVQNTEAFF. The CDR3 DNA reads TGTGCCTGGAGTGTAGTACAGAACACTGAAGCTTTCTTT. Variable domain in full (rest from reference TRBV30 and TRBJ1-1): SQTIHQWPATLVQPVGSPLSLECTVEGTSNPNLYWYRQAAGRGLQLLFYSVGIGQISSEVPQNLSASRPQDRQFILSSKKLLLSDSGFYLCAWSVVQNTEAFFGQGTRLTVV.

Details on this clonotype: This may be a read error, as it is one base from a much larger clone. The chain links TRBV27 to TRBJ1-1, with D unresolved. Germline CDR1 and CDR2: MNHEY and SMNVEV (reference sequence). CDR3 size: 13 residues. The CDR3 region has the DNA TGTGCCAGCAGCCTTACCAGACACACTGAAGCTTGCTTT. Its protein product is CASSLTRHTEACF.

A word on this clonotype: The final CDR3 position lacks the conserved phenylalanine or tryptophan, pointing to a likely read error. The limits of the CDR3 on the DNA are not certain, so only TCRdb's listed CDR3 is given. V and J are TRBV6-2 or TRBV6-3 and TRBJ1-1. Germline V gene sequence: CDR1 MNHEY, CDR2 SVGEGT. The CDR3 sequence runs 13 residues, both termini included. The CDR3: CASIWLLNTEACV.

This clonotype was seen ten or more times. The V and J genes are TRBV6-5 and TRBJ1-1; TRBD1 aligns across 7 bases. V shed 0 bases and J 8 bases; nucleotides not matched to a gene: 3. Germline V gene lookup returns CDR1 MNHEY and CDR2 SVGAGI. The CDR3 runs 13 residues. CDR3 DNA: TGTGCCAGCAGTTACTCTTCAGGGGGGGAAGCTTTCTTT. Its translation: CASSYSSGGEAFF.

This clonotype has a count of ten or more. The chain couples TRBV28 to TRBJ1-1; D gene ambiguous. This CDR3 has 11 amino acids. Germline values: CDR1 MDHEN, CDR2 SYDVKM. The germline V and J ends were trimmed by 8 bases and 7 bases, with 11 bases remaining between them. The CDR3 sequence is CASLSTVEAFF. CDR3 nucleotide sequence: TGTGCCAGCCTTAGCACTGTTGAAGCTTTCTTT.

About this clonotype: A much larger clone lies a single base off, so this may be a read error. V is TRBV27 and J is TRBJ2-5; D is tentatively TRBD1 or TRBD2 (6 bases each). Between the trimmed V and J ends, which lost 10 bases and 2 bases, there was a span of 17 bases. This CDR3 is 14 amino acids long. Germline values: CDR1 MNHEY, CDR2 SMNVEV (reference sequence). The CDR3 protein is CATGGRDGQETQYF. Here the CDR3 DNA reads TGTGCCACTGGGGGGCGGGACGGACAAGAGACCCAGTACTTC.

Worth noting for this clonotype: The junction departs from the called germline gene at one end, perhaps through a read error. CDR3 in amino acids: CASSFGTSGGGEIQYF. The CDR3 region has the DNA TGCGCCAGCAGCTTCGGGACTAGCGGGGGGGGAGAGATCCAGTACTTC. The chain uses TRBV5-1 and TRBJ2-5; 16 positions agree with TRBD2. The CDR3 is 16 residues long. The germline V gene encodes CDR1 SGHRS and CDR2 YFSETQ. The entire variable domain, with the rest obtained from reference TRBV5-1 and TRBJ2-5, is as follows: KAGVTQTPRYLIKTRGQQVTLSCSPISGHRSVSWYQQTPGQGLQFLFEYFSETQRNKGNFPGRFSGRQFSNSRSEMNVSTLELGDSALYLCASSFGTSGGGEIQYFGPGTRLLVL.

This chain joins TRBV19 and TRBJ1-2; perhaps TRBD1 as D (6 bases). CDR3 length equals 13 residues. CDR1 LNHDA and CDR2 SQIVND come from the germline V gene (reference sequence). Between the trimmed V and J ends, which lost 6 bases and 4 bases, there was a span of 12 bases. CDR3 nucleotides: TGTGCCAGTAGGGAACAGGGCGGCTATGGCTACACCTTC. Its protein is CASREQGGYGYTF.

V is TRBV20-1 and J is TRBJ1-1, with unresolved D. V shed 1 base and J shed 8 bases, with 11 bases lying between them. This CDR3 is built from 12 residues. Germline values: CDR1 DFQATT, CDR2 SNEGSKA (reference sequence). CDR3 nucleotide sequence: TGCAGTGCTAGAGTTCGAGGTGTCGAAGCTTTCTTT. Translation: CSARVRGVEAFF.

This clonotype occurred a few times. V is TRBV6-1 and J is TRBJ1-1; D possibly corresponds to TRBD1 (5 bases). This CDR3 region has 13 residues. With 4 bases removed from V and 4 bases from J, the gap between germline ends came to 10 bases. In germline, CDR1 is MNHNS, CDR2 SASEGT. DNA of the CDR3: TGTGCCAGCAGTGTTTGGGGCGGCACTGAAGCTTTCTTT. Encoded protein: CASSVWGGTEAFF.

This chain joins TRBV28 and TRBJ1-6, with 9 bases fitting TRBD1. Losses at the gene ends were 2 bases for V and 9 bases for J; bases not matched to a gene: 2. This CDR3 has 14 residues. Per germline, CDR1 MDHEN and CDR2 SYDVKM. CDR3 nucleotide sequence: TGTGCCAGCAGTTTAGTGGACAGGGGTTCACCCCTCCACTTT. This translates into CASSLVDRGSPLHF.

This clonotype was counted at least ten times. This chain uses TRBV12-3 or TRBV12-4 with TRBJ1-3; D might be TRBD1 (5 bases). The CDR3 totals 16 residues. The germline V and J ends were trimmed by 6 bases and 2 bases, with 17 bases remaining between them. The DNA of the CDR3 is TGTGCCAGCAGGGGGGTTGGGTGGGGGGCTGGAAACACCATATATTTT. Protein product: CASRGVGWGAGNTIYF.

The rearrangement joins TRBV6-1 to TRBJ1-5; D is unresolved. The germline CDR1 and CDR2 sequences are MNHNS and SASEGT. The V end was cut by 10 bases, the J end by 3 bases, with 16 bases between. This CDR3 has 14 amino acids. This chain's CDR3 is CATTGGRLNQPQHF. The CDR3 DNA is TGTGCCACCACCGGAGGACGCCTCAATCAGCCCCAGCATTTT.

This clonotype was seen more than once but under ten times. The V gene is TRBV3-1, the J gene TRBJ1-3; D is uncertain. The germline gives CDR1 LGHDT, CDR2 YNNKEL (reference sequence). Trimming pared 6 bases from V and 4 bases from J, leaving 10 bases between. The CDR3 runs to 13 residues. CDR3 sequence (DNA): TGTGCCAGCAGTTATCAAGGGGGAAACACCATATATTTT. Its protein is CASSYQGGNTIYF.

The chain is built from TRBV4-2 and TRBJ2-7; D gene unclear. Germline V gene lookup returns CDR1 LGHNA and CDR2 YNFKEQ. Trimming left V 0 bases short and J 1 base short, with 10 bases between. The CDR3 is 15 amino acids. CDR3 nucleotide sequence: TGTGCCAGCAGCCAAGAATATCACAGTTCCTACGAGCAGTACTTC. It is translated as CASSQEYHSSYEQYF.

This clonotype was counted many times. The rearrangement joins TRBV28 to TRBJ1-2; D not resolved. The CDR3 is made up of 14 amino acids. The V and J ends lost 1 base and 2 bases respectively, with 8 bases between them. Per germline, CDR1 MDHEN and CDR2 SYDVKM. CDR3 sequence reads: CASSLLGANYGYTF. The CDR3 DNA sequence: TGTGCCAGCAGTTTATTAGGTGCGAACTATGGCTACACCTTC.

This clonotype came up many times. This chain links TRBV28 with TRBJ2-2; maybe TRBD1 (5 bases). CDR1 and CDR2 (germline): MDHEN, SYDVKM. CDR3 length: 15 residues. V was pared by 2 bases and J by 4 bases, with 11 bases between. The CDR3 region is CASSLHRRGTGELFF. The CDR3 coding sequence is TGTGCCAGCAGTTTACACAGAAGGGGCACCGGGGAGCTGTTTTTT.

This clonotype was counted many times. V usage is TRBV20-1 and J usage is TRBJ2-5, with D tentatively TRBD1 (7 bases). The ends were cut back, 6 bases at V and 5 bases at J, with 19 bases in the middle. The CDR3 is made up of 14 amino acids. CDR1 and CDR2 from the germline V gene are DFQATT and SNEGSKA (reference sequence). This CDR3 is CSANRGLRVETQYF. CDR3 sequence (DNA): TGCAGTGCGAACAGGGGACTCAGAGTGGAGACCCAGTACTTC.